Listed here is a single T cell receptor (beta chain). Its antigen is not known. Only Caucasian adults living in Nashville, Tennessee served as donors. The CDR3 has 18 residues. From germline, CDR1 is SGDLS and CDR2 YYNGEE. With 3 bases removed from V and 2 bases from J, the gap between germline ends came to 23 bases. This sample stems from a study of shared clonotypes between healthy human individuals. Notes on the study in general: Blood was the sole source, and tissue repertoires probably differ.

The table came from immunoSEQ multiplex PCR; TCRdb's copy has only in-frame clones and leaves some out. The repertoire holds 2 million to 2.5 million clones, approximately 90% seen once, with approximately 0.4% in the top ten. Sequenced input: naive CD4+ T cells from PBMCs. Subset: CD45RA+ positively selected. V gene TRBV9 combines with J gene TRBJ1-2; no reliable D call. The sequence was collected from a man aged 18 to 35 in good health. Some clones in this sample may be carry-over from other donors' samples. The CDR3 DNA reads as TGTGCCAGCAGCGGAGGTTTGTCTTTGGGAACTTCCAACTATGGCTACACCTTC. Translated, it gives CASSGGLSLGTSNYGYTF. Complete variable domain (other parts from reference TRBV9 and TRBJ1-2): DSGVTQTPKHLITATGQRVTLRCSPRSGDLSVYWYQQSLDQGLQFLIQYYNGEERAKGNILERFSAQQFPDLHSELNLSSLELGDSALYFCASSGGLSLGTSNYGYTFGSGTRLTVV.